The 6 T cell receptor beta chains below all came from one sample that was sequenced in a study of early T cells in non-severe SARS-CoV-2 infection. MiXCR, applied by TCRdb to the 5' RACE reads, yields one record per CDR3 protein. Of about 80,000 distinct CDR3 sequences in the sample, approximately 10% were seen once. Sequencing input: whole blood. The receptor source for this set is an adult who was a healthcare worker with PCR-confirmed SARS-CoV-2 infection or an uninfected control (not recorded which).

The chain is built from TRBV18 and TRBJ1-2, with 12 bases matching TRBD1. With V trimmed by 3 bases and J by 8 bases, 10 bases remained unmatched. Germline V gene lookup returns CDR1 KGHSH and CDR2 LQKENI. This CDR3 has 16 amino acids. The CDR3 spells CASSPRQGQGAYGYTF. CDR3 DNA: TGTGCCAGCTCACCTCGCCAGGGACAGGGGGCTTACGGCTACACCTTC.

This chain joins TRBV30 and TRBJ1-1; D not resolved. Looked up from germline, CDR1 is GTSNPN and CDR2 is SVGIG (reference sequence). The CDR3 spans 13 residues. V lost 5 bases, J lost 3 bases, and 13 bases lay in between. The DNA for the CDR3 is TGTGCCTGGGGACGGAGGAGGGACACTGAAGCTTTCTTT. This codes for CAWGRRRDTEAFF.

The rearrangement links TRBV12-3 or TRBV12-4 to TRBJ2-1, with no clear D. CDR3 size: 17 residues. V lost 3 bases to trimming and J lost 0 bases, with 15 bases between them. The CDR3 coding sequence is TGTGCCAGCAGTTTCACCCTTGCAGGCCGCTCCTACAATGAGCAGTTCTTC. This sequence encodes CASSFTLAGRSYNEQFF.

This clonotype was seen many times. This chain links TRBV6-6 with TRBJ2-7; 11 bases agree with TRBD2. CDR1 and CDR2 from the germline V gene are MNHNY and SVGAGI (reference sequence). V was pared by 5 bases and J by 2 bases, with 2 bases of the junction left unmatched. This CDR3 is 14 amino acids long. The CDR3 here is CASSNSGGAYEQYF. The CDR3, as DNA: TGTGCCAGCAGTAATAGCGGGGGGGCCTACGAGCAGTACTTC.

This clonotype was seen ten or more times. The rearrangement links TRBV5-1 to TRBJ2-2; D uncertain. Germline CDR1 is SGHRS and CDR2 is YFSETQ. V was cut by 0 bases and J by 0 bases, with 12 bases left in between. The length of the CDR3 is 17 residues. The chain's CDR3 is CASSLGFTDPNTGELFF. DNA for the CDR3: TGCGCCAGCAGCTTGGGTTTTACAGATCCGAACACCGGGGAGCTGTTTTTT.

Comment on this clonotype: It may be a read error: a sequence one base away is much more abundant. Here the CDR3 omits its conserved ending phenylalanine or tryptophan, so a read error is the likely source. The J gene is TRBJ2-1, the V gene TRBV2; D gene unclear. V lost 1 base and J 9 bases, leaving 7 bases between the germline ends. The CDR3 covers 12 residues. Germline CDR1 and CDR2: SNHLY and FYNNEI. DNA for the CDR3: TGTGCCAGCAGTGAAGGGGGTCTTGAGCAGTTCCTC. Amino acid sequence: CASSEGGLEQFL.